One sample yielded the 6 T cell receptor beta chains listed below, sequenced in a study of blood T cell repertoires in COVID-19. Sequenced by immunoSEQ multiplex PCR; TCRdb stores in-frame clones only, minus some. The table records fewer than 250,000 clones, about 89% of them present only once. Specimen: peripheral blood. The source of these receptors is a woman aged 55-75 years who had recovered from COVID-19.

The J gene is TRBJ2-7, the V gene TRBV6-5; 7 bases fit TRBD1. Looked up from germline, CDR1 is MNHEY and CDR2 is SVGAGI. The CDR3 loop spans 15 amino acids. V gave up 0 bases and J gave up 2 bases; unmatched junction bases: 4. CDR3 DNA: TGTGCCAGCAGTTACTCGTCGACAGGGCCCTACGAGCAGTACTTC. Its protein product is CASSYSSTGPYEQYF.

This rearrangement joins TRBV2 to TRBJ2-5; 7 bases are shared with TRBD1. With V trimmed by 5 bases and J by 4 bases, 7 bases remained unmatched. CDR1 SNHLY and CDR2 FYNNEI come from the germline V gene. There are 14 residues in the CDR3. As DNA, the CDR3 is TGTGCCAGCAGTCAAGACAGGGAAACAGAGACCCAGTACTTC. Its protein is CASSQDRETETQYF. The whole variable domain, filled in from reference TRBV2 and TRBJ2-5, reads EPEVTQTPSHQVTQMGQEVILRCVPISNHLYFYWYRQILGQKVEFLVSFYNNEISEKSEIFDDQFSVERPDGSNFTLKIRSTKLEDSAMYFCASSQDRETETQYFGPGTRLLVL.

The rearrangement joins TRBV20-1 to TRBJ1-5, with unresolved D. Trimming removed 4 bases at V and 8 bases at J, with 9 bases between. Germline-derived CDR1 and CDR2 are DFQATT and SNEGSKA (reference sequence). The CDR3 contains 11 residues. The CDR3 here is CSAKASEPQHF. CDR3 nucleotides: TGCAGTGCTAAAGCCTCGGAGCCCCAGCATTTT.

This chain uses TRBV19 with TRBJ1-2; D is possibly TRBD1 (6 bases). Germline V lookup: CDR1 LNHDA, CDR2 SQIVND (reference sequence). Trimming pared 5 bases from V and 0 bases from J, leaving 19 bases between. The CDR3 totals 17 residues. Written as DNA, the CDR3 is TGTGCCAGTAGTCGTATCGGGGGGCAAGCGGCTAACTATGGCTACACCTTC. Its translation: CASSRIGGQAANYGYTF.

The chain is built from TRBV7-3 and TRBJ1-1; 10 bases are a match to TRBD1. Germline assignment: CDR1 SGHTA and CDR2 FQGTGA. The CDR3 length is 13 residues. V shed 3 bases and J 11 bases; nucleotides not matched to a gene: 6. The CDR3 loop reads CASSLGTGEDAFF. In DNA, the CDR3 is TGTGCCAGCAGCTTGGGGACAGGGGAAGATGCTTTCTTT.

The J gene is TRBJ1-6, the V gene TRBV27, with TRBD1 matching 7 bases. V shed 5 bases and J 5 bases; nucleotides not matched to a gene: 3. The CDR3 has 14 amino acids. Germline CDR1 and CDR2: MNHEY and SMNVEV (reference sequence). The CDR3 loop is CASSHDRDNSPLHF. The DNA of the CDR3 is TGTGCCAGCAGTCACGACAGGGATAATTCACCCCTCCACTTT.